A single sample gave rise to the 19 T cell receptor beta chains below, sequenced in a study of CD8 T cells in ankylosing spondylitis. Each CDR3 protein gets one entry after TCRdb re-called the 5' RACE reads with MiXCR. This sample carries 250,000 or so distinct CDR3 sequences, 15% to 20% of them seen once, and the ten largest clones take around a third. The sample was blood, either unsorted or a sorted T cell fraction (not recorded which). Receptor source: a male donor with ankylosing spondylitis or in good health (not recorded which).

This clonotype was recorded a few times. The gene calls are TRBV27 and TRBJ1-5; D might be TRBD1 (5 bases). Germline CDR1 is MNHEY and CDR2 is SMNVEV (reference sequence). This CDR3 has 13 residues. V was pared by 5 bases and J by 3 bases, with 8 bases between. Here the CDR3 DNA reads TGTGCCAGCAGTAAGGGGCTCAATCAGCCCCAGCATTTT. Amino acids: CASSKGLNQPQHF.

The J gene is TRBJ2-3, the V gene TRBV2, with TRBD2 identical over 9 bases. CDR1 and CDR2 from the germline V gene are SNHLY and FYNNEI. The V segment lost 4 bases and the J segment 4 bases; nucleotides outside the gene matches: 3. The CDR3 totals 14 residues. The DNA for the CDR3 is TGTGCCAGCAGTGGGGGACTAGCTGCAGATACGCAGTATTTT. It specifies CASSGGLAADTQYF.

The rearrangement links TRBV15 to TRBJ2-7, with D possibly being TRBD1 or TRBD2 (5 bases each). Deletions cut 3 bases from V and 3 bases from J, with 12 bases between. From germline, CDR1 is LNHNV and CDR2 YYDKDF (reference sequence). This CDR3 is 14 amino acids long. The CDR3 region is CATSRTTGHYEQYF. CDR3 DNA: TGTGCCACCAGCAGGACGACGGGGCACTACGAGCAGTACTTC. The whole variable domain, remainder taken from reference TRBV15 and TRBJ2-7, is DAMVIQNPRYQVTQFGKPVTLSCSQTLNHNVMYWYQQKSSQAPKLLFHYYDKDFNNEADTPDNFQSRRPNTSFCFLDIRSPGLGDTAMYLCATSRTTGHYEQYFGPGTRLTVT.

Only a few counts were recorded for this clonotype. V gene TRBV4-1 combines with J gene TRBJ2-3; D call uncertain. V gave up 2 bases and J gave up 6 bases, with 21 bases separating them. Looked up from germline, CDR1 is MGHRA and CDR2 is YSYEKL. This CDR3 has 17 residues. DNA for the CDR3: TGCGCCAGCAGCCAAAGAACCCCTACCACCTATTCGGATACGCAGTATTTT. Its translation is CASSQRTPTTYSDTQYF.

This clonotype occurred a few times. V usage is TRBV5-1 and J usage is TRBJ1-1, with 8 bases aligning to TRBD1. Germline V gives CDR1 SGHRS, CDR2 YFSETQ. The V and J ends lost 2 bases and 2 bases, in that order; junction bases with no gene match: 5. The CDR3 is 15 residues long. In DNA, the CDR3 is TGCGCCAGCAGCTTCGTTTCAGGGGGCAACACTGAAGCTTTCTTT. The encoded protein is CASSFVSGGNTEAFF.

The rearrangement joins TRBV20-1 to TRBJ2-5; D unresolved. Germline V gene data show CDR1 as DFQATT and CDR2 as SNEGSKA (reference sequence). V was clipped by 5 bases and J by 3 bases, with 16 bases between them. This CDR3 region has 14 residues. In DNA, the CDR3 is TGCAGTGCTTCTTCCTGGACGAGAGAAGAGACCCAGTACTTC. Protein: CSASSWTREETQYF.

The chain carries TRBV28 and TRBJ2-3; the D is unclear. V was cut by 3 bases and J by 0 bases, with 7 bases left in between. CDR1 is MDHEN, CDR2 SYDVKM, per germline. The CDR3 runs to 14 residues. CDR3 residues: CASSFTPSTDTQYF. The CDR3 DNA is TGTGCCAGCAGTTTTACACCGAGCACAGATACGCAGTATTTT.

This clonotype was seen only a few times. The chain employs TRBV6-5 and TRBJ1-5; TRBD1 matches 9 bases. The CDR3 contains 15 residues. V shed 6 bases and J 6 bases; nucleotides not matched to a gene: 9. Per the germline V gene, CDR1 is MNHEY and CDR2 is SVGAGI. The CDR3 DNA sequence: TGTGCCAGCAGCTTAACAGGGGGCGCAGGTCAGCCCCAGCATTTT. Translation gives CASSLTGGAGQPQHF.

In this sample, this clonotype turned up a few times. The genes are TRBV6-1 and TRBJ2-3; a weak D match, TRBD2 (5 bases). The germline gives CDR1 MNHNS, CDR2 SASEGT. The CDR3 consists of 14 residues. Trimming took off 10 bases at V and 2 bases at J, with 16 bases between the two ends. CDR3 in DNA: TGTGCCACCCTAGATTCGGACTCCACAGATACGCAGTATTTT. Translating gives CATLDSDSTDTQYF.

The chain carries TRBV20-1 and TRBJ1-2, with no clear D. Looked up from germline, CDR1 is DFQATT and CDR2 is SNEGSKA (reference sequence). CDR3 length: 14 amino acids. V lost 3 bases to trimming and J lost 4 bases, with 15 bases between them. The CDR3 spells CSASELGFGYGYTF. The CDR3 DNA reads TGCAGTGCTAGTGAGCTGGGATTTGGCTATGGCTACACCTTC.

This clonotype came up many times. This chain uses TRBV12-3 or TRBV12-4 with TRBJ1-5, with 7 bases matching TRBD1. The trim removed 5 bases at V and 11 bases at J, leaving 6 bases unmatched. The CDR3 runs 12 residues. The CDR3 DNA follows: TGTGCCAGCAGTACCCGGACAGGAACCCAGCATTTT. Amino acids: CASSTRTGTQHF.

This clonotype was observed a handful of times. The chain recombines TRBV11-2 with TRBJ2-3, with D perhaps TRBD1 or TRBD2 (5 bases each). Trimming took 8 bases from V and 0 from J, leaving 30 bases between them. This CDR3 has 20 amino acids. Germline CDR1 is SGHAT and CDR2 is FQNNGV. In nucleotides, the CDR3 is TGTGCCAGCCCTGCGGAGGTCCCGGGGATAGGGGAGACTAGCACAGATACGCAGTATTTT. Residues: CASPAEVPGIGETSTDTQYF.

The chain couples TRBV29-1 to TRBJ2-1, with a possible D match to TRBD2 (6 bases). The V gene lost 5 bases and the J gene lost 1 base, with 12 bases spanning the gap. This CDR3 region has 14 residues. The germline CDR1 and CDR2 sequences are SQVTM and ANQGSEA. The CDR3 sequence is CSVKSGRSYNEQFF. The CDR3 coding sequence is TGCAGCGTTAAAAGCGGGCGGTCCTACAATGAGCAGTTCTTC.

This clonotype came up a few times. This rearrangement joins TRBV13 to TRBJ1-1; 7 nucleotides line up with TRBD1. This CDR3 region has 14 residues. V gave up 5 bases and J gave up 0 bases; unmatched junction bases: 3. Germline V CDR1 and CDR2: PRHDT, FYEKMQ (reference sequence). In DNA form, the CDR3 reads TGTGCCAGCAGCAACAGGGGAATGAACACTGAAGCTTTCTTT. Its translation: CASSNRGMNTEAFF.

This clonotype was seen only a few times. The genes are TRBV10-3 and TRBJ2-1, with D possibly matching TRBD1 (5 bases). Trimming left V 3 bases short and J 9 bases short, with 15 bases between. Germline assignment: CDR1 ENHRY and CDR2 SYGVKD. The CDR3 contains 14 residues. The CDR3 sequence is CAISEENSQGEQFF. The DNA for the CDR3 is TGTGCCATCAGTGAAGAGAATAGCCAGGGTGAGCAGTTCTTC.

V and J are TRBV29-1 and TRBJ1-5, with D perhaps TRBD1 (5 bases). Germline CDR1 SQVTM, CDR2 ANQGSEA. The CDR3 extends over 11 amino acids. The germline V and J ends were trimmed by 6 bases and 11 bases, with 14 bases remaining between them. CDR3 region: CSVASGGSQHF. CDR3 DNA: TGCAGCGTGGCGTCTGGGGGGTCCCAGCATTTT. The full variable domain, rest sourced from reference TRBV29-1 and TRBJ1-5, is SAVISQKPSRDICQRGTSLTIQCQVDSQVTMMFWYRQQPGQSLTLIATANQGSEATYESGFVIDKFPISRPNLTFSTLTVSNMSPEDSSIYLCSVASGGSQHFGDGTRLSIL.

The table lists this clonotype with a few counts. The chain has TRBV4-1 and TRBJ1-4, with TRBD1 identical over 8 bases. Germline trimming cut 5 bases from V and 0 bases from J; bases unmatched to any gene: 11. CDR3 size: 18 residues. Germline V gives CDR1 MGHRA, CDR2 YSYEKL. For the CDR3, the DNA is TGCGCCAGCAGCGCATATCCGACAGGGGAGACAACTAATGAAAAACTGTTTTTT. This translates into CASSAYPTGETTNEKLFF.

This chain links TRBV4-3 with TRBJ2-1; D not certain. The V and J ends lost 1 base and 8 bases respectively, with 15 bases between them. Per germline, CDR1 LGHNA and CDR2 YSLEER. CDR3 length: 15 amino acids. The CDR3 protein is CASSQVGNRDYEQFF. CDR3 DNA: TGCGCCAGCAGCCAAGTCGGTAATAGAGACTATGAGCAGTTCTTC.

This clonotype was counted at least ten times. The chain links TRBV5-4 to TRBJ1-1; D call uncertain. Germline CDR1 SGHNT, CDR2 YYREEE (reference sequence). There are 13 residues in the CDR3. The V and J ends lost 4 bases and 3 bases respectively, with 10 bases between them. In DNA form, the CDR3 reads TGTGCCAGCAGCGGGGATATGCACACTGAAGCTTTCTTT. This sequence encodes CASSGDMHTEAFF. Full variable domain (missing parts from reference TRBV5-4 and TRBJ1-1): ETGVTQSPTHLIKTRGQQVTLRCSSQSGHNTVSWYQQALGQGPQFIFQYYREEENGRGNFPPRFSGLQFPNYSSELNVNALELDDSALYLCASSGDMHTEAFFGQGTRLTVV.